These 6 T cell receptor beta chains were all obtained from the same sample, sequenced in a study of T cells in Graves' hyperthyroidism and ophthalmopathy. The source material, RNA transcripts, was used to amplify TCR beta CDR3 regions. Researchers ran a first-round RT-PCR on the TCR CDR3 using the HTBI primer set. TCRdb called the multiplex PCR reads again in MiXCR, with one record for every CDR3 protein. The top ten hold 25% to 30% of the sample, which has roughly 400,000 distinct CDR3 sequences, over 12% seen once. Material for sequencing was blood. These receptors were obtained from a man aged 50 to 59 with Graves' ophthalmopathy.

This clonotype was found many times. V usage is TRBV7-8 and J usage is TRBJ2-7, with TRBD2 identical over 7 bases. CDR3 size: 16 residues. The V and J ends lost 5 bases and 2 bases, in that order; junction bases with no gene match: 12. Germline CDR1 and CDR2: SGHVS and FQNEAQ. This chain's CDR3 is CASSPVGGSIPYEQYF. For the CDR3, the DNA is TGTGCCAGCAGCCCCGTGGGCGGGAGCATCCCCTACGAGCAGTACTTC.

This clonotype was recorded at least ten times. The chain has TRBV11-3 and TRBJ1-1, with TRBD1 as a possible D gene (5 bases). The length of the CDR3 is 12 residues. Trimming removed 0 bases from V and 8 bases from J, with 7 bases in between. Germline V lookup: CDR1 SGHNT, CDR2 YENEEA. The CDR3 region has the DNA TGTGCCAGCAGCTTAGACGAGGGGGAAGCTTTCTTT. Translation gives CASSLDEGEAFF.

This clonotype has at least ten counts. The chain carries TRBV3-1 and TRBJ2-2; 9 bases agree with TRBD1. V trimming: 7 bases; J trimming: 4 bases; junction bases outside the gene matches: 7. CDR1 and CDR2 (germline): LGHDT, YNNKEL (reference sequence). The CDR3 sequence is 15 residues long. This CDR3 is CASKPGQGPTGELFF. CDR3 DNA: TGTGCCAGCAAACCGGGACAGGGCCCCACCGGGGAGCTGTTTTTT.

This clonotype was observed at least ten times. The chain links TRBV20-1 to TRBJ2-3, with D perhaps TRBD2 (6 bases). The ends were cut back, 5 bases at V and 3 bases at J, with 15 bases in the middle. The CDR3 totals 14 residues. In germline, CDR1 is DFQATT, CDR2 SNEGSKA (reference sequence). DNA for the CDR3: TGCAGTGCTTTTAGCGGAAAAGGGACAGATACGCAGTATTTT. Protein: CSAFSGKGTDTQYF.

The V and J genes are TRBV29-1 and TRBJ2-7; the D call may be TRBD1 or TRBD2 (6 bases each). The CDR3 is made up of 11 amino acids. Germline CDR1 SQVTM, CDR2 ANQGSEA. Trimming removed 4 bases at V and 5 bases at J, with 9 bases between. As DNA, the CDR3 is TGCAGCGTTGTTCGGGGGCACGAGCAGTACTTC. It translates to CSVVRGHEQYF.

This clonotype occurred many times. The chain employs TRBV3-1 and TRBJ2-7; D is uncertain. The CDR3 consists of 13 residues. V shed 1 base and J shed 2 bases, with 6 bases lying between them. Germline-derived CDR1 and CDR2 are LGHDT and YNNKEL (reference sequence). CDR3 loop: CASSQGVTYEQYF. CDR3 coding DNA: TGTGCCAGCAGCCAAGGGGTAACCTACGAGCAGTACTTC.